This T cell receptor (beta chain) is drawn from a study of shared clonotypes between healthy human individuals. Overall study findings and caveats: Blood alone was sampled, and tissue repertoires likely differ. In general, naive subsets displayed greater estimated richness than memory subsets did.

On this clone itself: Its antigen is undetermined.

Genomic DNA per cell subset filled all wells of several immunoSEQ plates. Produced via immunoSEQ multiplex PCR; TCRdb's table is partial and in-frame only. Of 2 million to 2.5 million clones in the sample, about 92% were seen once. CDR3 length: 14 amino acids. The V segment lost 4 bases and the J segment 3 bases; nucleotides outside the gene matches: 8. CDR1 and CDR2 (germline): SQVTM, ANQGSEA. Sequencing input: naive CD4+ T cells from PBMCs. Stated subset: CD45RA+ positively selected. The chain has TRBV29-1 and TRBJ2-7, with 8 positions matching TRBD2. The TCR originated in a man younger than 30 in good health. Some clones in this sample may be carry-over from other donors' samples. This CDR3 reads CSVGETSGFYEQYF. The DNA of the CDR3 is TGCAGCGTTGGGGAAACTAGCGGCTTCTACGAGCAGTACTTC.